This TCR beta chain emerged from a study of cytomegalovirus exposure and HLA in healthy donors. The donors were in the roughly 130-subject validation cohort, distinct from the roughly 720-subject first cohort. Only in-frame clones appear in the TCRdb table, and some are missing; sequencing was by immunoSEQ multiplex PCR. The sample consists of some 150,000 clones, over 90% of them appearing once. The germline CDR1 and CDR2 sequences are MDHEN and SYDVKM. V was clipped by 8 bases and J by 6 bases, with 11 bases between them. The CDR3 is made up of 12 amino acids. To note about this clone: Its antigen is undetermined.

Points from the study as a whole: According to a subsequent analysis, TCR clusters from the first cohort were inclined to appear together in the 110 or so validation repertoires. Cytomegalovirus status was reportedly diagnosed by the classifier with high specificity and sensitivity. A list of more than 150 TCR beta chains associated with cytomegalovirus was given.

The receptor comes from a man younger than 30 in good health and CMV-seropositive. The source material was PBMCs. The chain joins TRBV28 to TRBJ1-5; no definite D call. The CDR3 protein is CASADLFQPQHF. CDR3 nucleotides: TGTGCCAGCGCGGATTTGTTTCAGCCCCAGCATTTT.